This TCR beta chain emerged from a study of shared clonotypes between healthy human individuals (dated by TCRdb to 2018 to 2020). As for the study more broadly: The cohort comprised a couple of women and three men aged 18 to 49 years. To increase sequencing depth and limit assay-specific biases, TCR repertoire library preparation and sequencing were carried out by different laboratories using diverse techniques. Each donor's leukapheresis produced roughly between about 0.8 and 8.9 billion PBMCs. Blood TCR repertoires of about 5 healthy adults were deeply sequenced to estimate repertoire size and the extent of clonotype sharing between individuals. For each donor, CD4 naive and CD4 memory were each run on three plates, CD8 naive on two plates, and CD8 memory on one plate.

The donors were healthy, HIV-negative adults who had no recently reported acute infections or vaccinations. Only Caucasian adults living in Nashville, Tennessee, USA were represented among the donors. CD4+ T cells were enriched through magnetic negative selection, after which naive cells were positively selected on CD45RA and the remaining negative fraction served as the memory subset. After blood collection by leukapheresis, PBMCs were isolated using Ficoll-Histopaque density gradient centrifugation and then cryopreserved in the vapor phase of liquid nitrogen. Analytical flow cytometry was used to check the purity and quantity of every magnetically sorted T cell population. Genomic DNA was isolated from each sorted fraction and quantified by UV absorbance on a Nanodrop 2000c. CDR1 and CDR2, per the germline V gene, are KGHSH and LQKENI. Unmatched junction bases come to 3, with V trimmed by 10 bases and J by 1 base. The CDR3 holds 14 amino acids from the cysteine to the phenylalanine. The retained sequence is limited to the CDR3, 42 bases, with the frame set at the first base.

In the case of this clone: Its antigen is still unknown. No base quality values were provided; no much bigger clone lies one nucleotide off.

Using the deep immunoSEQ assay, TCR CDR3 regions were amplified from genomic DNA by multiplex PCR. Extracted genomic DNA from each cell subset was spread evenly across all wells of several immunoSEQ 96-well plates, with each plate serving as a replicate. For sorted subsets, 200 to 250 ng genomic DNA, equal to 25,000 to 35,000 T cell genomes, was loaded into each replicate PCR. Purified libraries were quantified with a Qubit 3.0 fluorometer, sized on a Bioanalyzer 2100, and re-quantified with the KAPA Library Quantification kit. A separate single-read 150-cycle Illumina NextSeq 550 flow cell was used to sequence each immunoSEQ 96-well plate. In the original analysis: The immunoSEQ output contained only junctional sequences without quality scores, so filtering could not match that applied to full-length reads. Sequences were annotated with PyIR, a Python wrapper for IgBLAST v1.9, and V/J genes and CDR3 were assigned using IMGT germline references. Reads with weak V/J assignments (E-value above 1e-6), missing CDR3, stop codons, out-of-frame junctions, or ambiguous translated residues were removed. V3J clonotypes were defined as sequences sharing an identical inferred V gene, J gene, and CDR3 amino acid sequence. The percentage overlap between two repertoires was calculated by dividing the number of shared unique clonotypes by the size of the smaller repertoire. Repertoire richness was assessed with RTK rarefaction, the Chao1 estimator, and Recon v2.1 estimates of unobserved clonotypes. Generation probabilities for all TCRbeta clonotypes obtained by the gDNA method from several donors were computed using OLGA. The immuneACCESS repertoire file appears here via TCRdb, limited to in-frame rearrangements. These files lack a portion of the clones; in checked studies, under half of the deficit traces to unresolved V genes, and the cause of the others is not known. That table furnishes V, J and clone size, whereas the DNA furnished D and trimming. The sample records some 2,000,000 clones, approximately 94% of which are singletons. Around 0.13% of the sample belongs to the ten largest clones.

What the research found in general, with its limitations: Larger estimated clonotype richness was generally found for naive subsets than for memory subsets. Clonotypes shared by all four sorted-subset donors showed higher generation probabilities than non-shared clonotypes. When four donors were compared, the shared fraction of clonotypes was around 5% for naive CD4, 3% to 4% for naive CD8, 2% to 2.5% for memory CD4, and 0.4% for memory CD8. Because the study included a small number of donors, the genetic and exposure-history diversity represented was limited. Pairwise subsampling indicated that sequencing depth was expected to affect the degree of clonotype sharing among donors. Rarefaction of sorted-subset datasets indicated incomplete sequencing despite the large sequencing depth. Sampling was restricted to blood, and TCR repertoires in tissues likely differ from the TCR repertoires found in blood.

Specimen: naive CD4+ T cells sorted from blood. In the paper's terms, the cell subset or site label means: CD45RA+ positively selected. The sequence joins TRBV18 to TRBJ2-2; TRBD1 agrees with 10 junctional bases. This receptor was taken from a man between 18 and 29 years old in good health. The DNA is as follows: TGTGCCACCGGGGACAGGGGGAACACCGGGGAGCTGTTTTTT. Translation gives CATGDRGNTGELFF.